The rows below give T cell receptor beta chains drawn from one sample of a study of identical twins. Each CDR3 protein is one row after TCRdb ran MiXCR on the 5' RACE reads. The top ten hold 0.25% to 0.3% of the sample, which has roughly 1.6 million distinct CDR3 sequences, around 33% seen once. What was sequenced was cord blood. Receptors originate from a newborn girl in good health. The CDR3 runs from the conserved cysteine through the conserved F or W. D genes are given only for firm matches. Clone size is shown for a subset of rows, as once, few, many or a class of expanded clone.

.,TRBV19,TRBJ2-1,once,TGTGCCAGTAATTTTCGAGACGTAGGCGACAATGAGCAGTTCTTC,CASNFRDVGDNEQFF
.,TRBV20-1,TRBJ2-3,.,TGCAGTGCTAGTAAAACCATGGGAGATACGCAGTATTTT,CSASKTMGDTQYF
TRBD1,TRBV7-2,TRBJ1-4,.,TGTGCCAGCAGCCCCTCAGGGGGATTTAATGAAAAACTGTTTTTT,CASSPSGGFNEKLFF
TRBD1,TRBV2,TRBJ1-4,few,TGTGCCAGCAGAGACAGGGGGCTAGGGGAAAAACTGTTTTTT,CASRDRGLGEKLFF
.,TRBV6-2/TRBV6-3,TRBJ2-7,few,TGTGCCAGCAAAATGGAAAGGGGCGCGCTCTCCTACGAGCAGTACTTC,CASKMERGALSYEQYF
TRBD1,TRBV7-2,TRBJ1-5,few,TGTGCCAGCAGCTTAGAGCGCTTAAACAGGGGCCTTAATCAGCCCCAGCATTTT,CASSLERLNRGLNQPQHF
.,TRBV13,TRBJ1-6,once,TGTGCCAGCAGCTGGGGGCAGGGTAGCTCCTATAATTCACCCCTCCACTTT,CASSWGQGSSYNSPLHF
.,TRBV6-5,TRBJ2-7,.,TGTGCCAGCAGTTACTCGTCCCAATCCTACGAGCAGTACTTC,CASSYSSQSYEQYF
TRBD2,TRBV6-6,TRBJ2-7,.,TGTGCCAGCAGTTACCTTATGGGCGGGGGGCCCTCCTACGAGCAGTACTTC,CASSYLMGGGPSYEQYF
.,TRBV7-2,TRBJ1-2,few,TGTGCCAGCAGCTTGACAATGGGGCAGGGCTATGGCTACACCTTC,CASSLTMGQGYGYTF
TRBD1,TRBV27,TRBJ2-3,.,TGTGCCAGCAGTTGGGACAGGGAGAGCACAGATACGCAGTATTTT,CASSWDRESTDTQYF
.,TRBV24-1,TRBJ1-5,.,TGTGCCACCAGTGATTCGGGGGCGAACAATCAGCCCCAGCATTTT,CATSDSGANNQPQHF
TRBD1,TRBV29-1,TRBJ1-2,.,TGCAGCGTTGAAGCGGACAGGGGTGAAGATGGCTACACCTTC,CSVEADRGEDGYTF
.,TRBV12-3/TRBV12-4,TRBJ1-6,.,TGTGCCAGCACTCTCGGGGGCAGGATCACCTATAATTCACCCCTCCACTTT,CASTLGGRITYNSPLHF
.,TRBV9,TRBJ2-3,.,TGTGCCAGCAGCGTAGGGACGGTTATCACAGATACGCAGTATTTT,CASSVGTVITDTQYF
TRBD2,TRBV20-1,TRBJ2-3,few,TGCAGTGCTAGTCATAGCGGGGGGGCCGGAGATACGCAGTATTTT,CSASHSGGAGDTQYF
.,TRBV20-1,TRBJ1-2,.,TGCAGTGCTAACCGACAGGTGAATGGCTACACCTTC,CSANRQVNGYTF
.,TRBV12-3/TRBV12-4,TRBJ1-2,few,TGTGCCAGCAGTTTAAGGGTTCAGGATAACTATGGCTACACCTTC,CASSLRVQDNYGYTF
TRBD2,TRBV12-3/TRBV12-4,TRBJ2-1,.,TGTGCCAGCAGCCGGGGGGGCCATCTTGTCAATGAGCAGTTCTTC,CASSRGGHLVNEQFF
.,TRBV11-2,TRBJ1-3,.,TGTGCCAGCAGCGATCAGAGTATTAGGAGAAGCTCTGGAAACACCATATATTTT,CASSDQSIRRSSGNTIYF
.,TRBV27,TRBJ2-2,.,TGTGCCAGCAGTTTAGGGTCAGGGGACTATTTCACCGGGGAGCTGTTTTTT,CASSLGSGDYFTGELFF
.,TRBV20-1,TRBJ2-3,.,TGCAGTGCTAGAGATATGGCGGGGACAGATACGCAGTATTTT,CSARDMAGTDTQYF
.,TRBV25-1,TRBJ2-3,once,TGTGCCAGCAGTGAAGTTATAGCGGCCGGGATGGGCACAGATACGCAGTATTTT,CASSEVIAAGMGTDTQYF
.,TRBV7-2,TRBJ2-3,once,TGTGCCAGCAGCTCCCGGGCGCTAGATACGCAGTATTTT,CASSSRALDTQYF
.,TRBV6-2/TRBV6-3,TRBJ1-1,.,TGTGCCAGTCAGCCCTGGGGGGGATGGAACACTGAAGCTTTCTTT,CASQPWGGWNTEAFF